The 6 T cell receptor beta chains below all came from one sample that was sequenced in a study of cytomegalovirus exposure and HLA in healthy donors. The table came from immunoSEQ multiplex PCR; TCRdb's copy has only in-frame clones and leaves some out. The data show roughly 270,000 clones, 85% to 90% seen once. The specimen sequenced was PBMCs. These receptors all come from a woman under 30 in good health and CMV-seronegative.

This clone was seen once. The chain uses TRBV19 and TRBJ1-2; D remains unclear. Germline CDR1 is LNHDA and CDR2 is SQIVND (reference sequence). Trimming took off 1 base at V and 0 bases at J, with 9 bases between the two ends. This CDR3 region has 15 residues. The CDR3 DNA reads as TGTGCCAGTAGTATAGCTGGAGTCTCTAACTATGGCTACACCTTC. As protein: CASSIAGVSNYGYTF.

Regarding this clone: Other nucleotide sequences from this sample produce the same CDR3. This chain connects TRBV28 to TRBJ2-7; D is undetermined. Germline V gene lookup returns CDR1 MDHEN and CDR2 SYDVKM. This CDR3 is 12 amino acids long. V lost 3 bases to trimming and J lost 3 bases, with 6 bases between them. Here the CDR3 DNA reads TGTGCCAGCAGTTTCTACAGCTACGAGCAGTACTTC. This translates into CASSFYSYEQYF.

This sequence joins TRBV18 and TRBJ2-3; D call uncertain. From germline, CDR1 is KGHSH and CDR2 LQKENI. This CDR3 has 13 amino acids. The ends were cut back, 6 bases at V and 6 bases at J, with 13 bases in the middle. The CDR3 loop reads CASSSSVGDTQYF. As DNA, the CDR3 is TGTGCCAGCTCCTCCTCGGTCGGTGATACGCAGTATTTT.

The rearrangement joins TRBV28 to TRBJ1-2; D gene uncertain. V was clipped by 6 bases and J by 4 bases, with 18 bases between them. The CDR3 length is 15 residues. Germline assignment: CDR1 MDHEN and CDR2 SYDVKM. The CDR3 reads CASSLVVSLAYGYTF. The CDR3 DNA reads as TGTGCCAGCAGCCTGGTGGTATCACTCGCCTATGGCTACACCTTC.

This rearrangement joins TRBV27 to TRBJ2-3; D not certain. The germline V and J ends were trimmed by 4 bases and 4 bases, with 3 bases remaining between them. Germline CDR1 is MNHEY and CDR2 is SMNVEV (reference sequence). The CDR3 runs 11 residues. The CDR3 sequence is CASSSSDTQYF. CDR3 in DNA: TGTGCCAGCAGTTCGTCAGATACGCAGTATTTT.

The chain uses TRBV28 and TRBJ1-5; the match to TRBD1 covers 8 bases. This CDR3 is 15 amino acids long. From germline, CDR1 is MDHEN and CDR2 SYDVKM. The trim removed 3 bases at V and 9 bases at J, leaving 10 bases unmatched. CDR3 nucleotide sequence: TGTGCCAGCAGTTTGACCGACAGGGGCCCTCGGCCCCAGCATTTT. Its translation is CASSLTDRGPRPQHF.